This T cell receptor beta chain was retrieved from a study of blood T cell repertoires in COVID-19. Overall study: Collection of acute and convalescent COVID-19 samples took place in the United States, Italy and Spain.

The junction had 10 bases not matched to a gene; V was cut back by 6 bases and J by 8 bases. Germline V gene lookup returns CDR1 MDHEN and CDR2 SYDVKM. The CDR3 is 16 amino acids. Authors' processing steps: Reference gene primer amplification in the assay estimated nucleated cell counts. Using immunoSEQ multiplex PCR, the repertoire was profiled, and TCRdb retains in-frame clones only, with some absent. V and J calls plus clone size are reproduced from that table; the DNA served to infer D and trimming. Of 350,000 to 500,000 clones in the sample, over 85% were seen once. The chain uses TRBV28 and TRBJ2-3, with 14 nucleotides matching TRBD2. The sequenced sample was peripheral blood. The clonotype comes from a man between 18 and 35 years old with COVID-19, enrolled during active disease. The CDR3, as DNA: TGTGCCAGCAGCCGCTTTAGAGGGACTAGCGGGAGTACGCAGTATTTT. It codes for CASSRFRGTSGSTQYF.